The sequence of this T cell receptor beta chain was determined in a study of cytomegalovirus exposure and HLA in healthy donors. Study conclusions and caveats: In vitro testing confirmed a few CMV-associated chains as specific for CMV antigens.

Unrecorded immune exposures were likely, despite nominal health at sampling. Regarding this clone: Its antigen is currently unknown.

Trimming took 5 bases from V and 2 from J; bases not matched to a gene: 0. The V gene's germline CDR1 is SGHVS and CDR2 FNYEAQ. The CDR3 has 13 amino acids. 13 Jbeta primers and 60 Vbeta primers were used for the PCR. Sequencing was performed with immunoSEQ multiplex PCR; in TCRdb, only in-frame clones are kept and a portion is missing. The table lists some 120,000 clones. The sample was PBMCs. This receptor was taken from a man aged 35 to 55 in good health and CMV-seronegative. The chain has TRBV7-6 and TRBJ2-7; 10 nucleotides match TRBD1. CDR3 amino acids: CASSGQGAYEQYF. For the CDR3, the DNA is TGTGCCAGCAGCGGACAGGGGGCCTACGAGCAGTACTTC.